These 18 T cell receptor beta chains were sequenced from one sample in a study of PD-1 blockade in classical Hodgkin lymphoma. Each patient's relapse followed autologous stem cell transplantation, and brentuximab vedotin exposure varied. TCRdb keeps only in-frame clones here, not all; method: immunoSEQ multiplex PCR. Among around 100,000 clones, more than 85% were seen once, and the ten largest hold around 7%. This specimen was peripheral blood mononuclear cells (PBMCs), taken before the second cycle of nivolumab. Receptors originate from a human donor with classical Hodgkin lymphoma.

This chain connects TRBV5-1 to TRBJ2-6; D is possibly TRBD2 (5 bases). Germline V gives CDR1 SGHRS, CDR2 YFSETQ. V lost 4 bases, J lost 3 bases, and 20 bases lay in between. The CDR3 is 18 amino acids. CDR3 coding DNA: TGCGCCAGCAGCCCTGTTCCCCGGGATTCGGGTGGGGCCAACGTCCTGACTTTC. Its protein is CASSPVPRDSGGANVLTF.

This sequence joins TRBV11-3 and TRBJ2-7; 9 bases align to TRBD1. CDR3 size: 14 residues. J gave up 6 bases and V 4 bases, and 7 bases lay outside the gene matches. In germline, CDR1 is SGHNT, CDR2 YENEEA. The CDR3 loop reads CASSSGTGSFEQYF. The DNA for the CDR3 is TGTGCCAGCAGCTCCGGGACAGGGTCATTCGAGCAGTACTTC.

The CDR3 protein is CASGDRTGGNYGYTF. In nucleotides, the CDR3 is TGCGCCAGCGGCGACCGGACAGGGGGCAACTATGGCTACACCTTC. The V gene is TRBV5-1, the J gene TRBJ1-2, with 11 bases that match TRBD1. From germline, CDR1 is SGHRS and CDR2 YFSETQ. J was trimmed by 2 bases and V by 7 bases; bases with no gene match: 7. This CDR3 is built from 15 residues.

This clone appeared once. The J gene is TRBJ1-2, the V gene TRBV27, with TRBD1 matching over 7 bases. The CDR3 contains 14 residues. Losses at the gene ends were 4 bases for V and 4 bases for J; bases not matched to a gene: 6. The germline V gene encodes CDR1 MNHEY and CDR2 SMNVEV (reference sequence). CDR3 coding DNA: TGTGCCAGCAGTTACCGTCGGGACAGCTATGGCTACACCTTC. Translated: CASSYRRDSYGYTF.

The V and J genes are TRBV28 and TRBJ1-1; TRBD1 aligns across 7 bases. The V and J ends lost 3 bases and 0 bases, in that order; junction bases with no gene match: 4. Germline V gives CDR1 MDHEN, CDR2 SYDVKM. The CDR3 runs 15 residues. CDR3 loop: CASSLGGQMNTEAFF. The DNA of the CDR3 is TGTGCCAGCAGTTTGGGGGGACAGATGAACACTGAAGCTTTCTTT.

V usage is TRBV25-1 and J usage is TRBJ2-5; weak D call: TRBD1 (6 bases). Deletions cut 2 bases from V and 3 bases from J, with 10 bases between. There are 14 residues in the CDR3. CDR1 is MGHDK, CDR2 SYGVNS, per germline. The chain's CDR3 is CASSEQGNEETQYF. CDR3 coding DNA: TGTGCCAGCAGTGAACAGGGGAACGAAGAGACCCAGTACTTC.

The chain combines TRBV30 with TRBJ1-4; D remains ambiguous. CDR3 length equals 17 residues. CDR1 is GTSNPN and CDR2 is SVGIG in the germline V gene (reference sequence). Trimming left V 0 bases short and J 4 bases short, with 18 bases between. CDR3 in DNA: TGTGCCTGGAGTGTCTTTTGGATGTCCGGCGTTAATGAAAAACTGTTTTTT. It specifies CAWSVFWMSGVNEKLFF.

This clone was seen more than once but under ten times. V and J are TRBV7-5 and TRBJ1-1. TRBV7-5 is a pseudogene. The CDR3 covers 17 residues. The CDR3 spells CVRSSPGGGRLNTEAFF. For the CDR3, the DNA is TGTGTCAGAAGCTCACCGGGCGGAGGCAGGTTAAACACTGAAGCTTTCTTT.

The chain recombines TRBV9 with TRBJ2-2; D is uncertain. The ends were cut back, 6 bases at V and 5 bases at J, with 8 bases in the middle. Germline V lookup: CDR1 SGDLS, CDR2 YYNGEE. The CDR3 extends over 12 amino acids. CDR3 coding DNA: TGTGCCAGCAACAGTGGTACCGGGGAGCTGTTTTTT. Amino acids: CASNSGTGELFF.

The DNA for the CDR3 is TGTGCCAGCTCACCGCGGGGGGGCTCCTACAATGAGCAGTTCTTC. This encodes CASSPRGGSYNEQFF. The V and J genes are TRBV18 and TRBJ2-1; 9 bases line up with TRBD2. The CDR3 consists of 15 residues. Germline CDR1 reads KGHSH; CDR2 reads LQKENI. J was trimmed by 0 bases and V by 3 bases; bases with no gene match: 0. Complete variable domain (other parts from reference TRBV18 and TRBJ2-1): NAGVMQNPRHLVRRRGQEARLRCSPMKGHSHVYWYRQLPEEGLKFMVYLQKENIIDESGMPKERFSAEFPKEGPSILRIQQVVRGDSAAYFCASSPRGGSYNEQFFGPGTRLTVL.

Judged by abundance, this clone is medium-sized. The CDR3 here is CASSRVTGATEAFF. The CDR3 bases are TGTGCCAGCAGTCGAGTAACCGGGGCCACTGAAGCTTTCTTT. The chain is built from TRBV5-6 and TRBJ1-1, with D perhaps matching TRBD1 (5 bases). The germline V gene has CDR1 SGHDT and CDR2 YYEEEE. This CDR3 has 14 residues. Trimming stripped 5 bases from V and 4 bases from J, with 15 bases between. Together with reference TRBV5-6 and TRBJ1-1, the CDR3 gives the full variable domain: DAGVTQSPTHLIKTRGQQVTLRCSPKSGHDTVSWYQQALGQGPQFIFQYYEEEERQRGNFPDRFSGHQFPNYSSELNVNALLLGDSALYLCASSRVTGATEAFFGQGTRLTVV.

About this clone itself: Within the sample, other DNA sequences also encode this same CDR3. The gene calls are TRBV19 and TRBJ1-1; no reliable D call. CDR1 is LNHDA, CDR2 SQIVND, per germline (reference sequence). This CDR3 has 14 residues. Trimming stripped 1 base from V and 0 bases from J, with 6 bases between. The CDR3 sequence is CASSIGQMNTEAFF. CDR3 nucleotides: TGTGCCAGTAGTATAGGGCAGATGAACACTGAAGCTTTCTTT. The variable domain in full, with the rest retrieved from reference TRBV19 and TRBJ1-1, is DGGITQSPKYLFRKEGQNVTLSCEQNLNHDAMYWYRQDPGQGLRLIYYSQIVNDFQKGDIAEGYSVSREKKESFPLTVTSAQKNPTAFYLCASSIGQMNTEAFFGQGTRLTVV.

The chain carries TRBV19 and TRBJ1-5, with D maybe TRBD1 (5 bases). The CDR3 loop spans 15 amino acids. Germline V CDR1 and CDR2: LNHDA, SQIVND (reference sequence). V was pared by 7 bases and J by 0 bases, with 13 bases between. The CDR3 here is CASNGQGLSNQPQHF. CDR3 in DNA: TGTGCCAGTAACGGGCAGGGACTTAGCAATCAGCCCCAGCATTTT.

J is TRBJ1-2 and V is TRBV4-3, with D possibly TRBD1 on 5 matching bases. Germline V lookup: CDR1 LGHNA, CDR2 YSLEER. Trimming stripped 4 bases from V and 5 bases from J, with 14 bases between. The CDR3 covers 14 residues. The CDR3 region has the DNA TGCGCCAGCAGCCCCAGGACACTGGGGTATGGCTACACCTTC. It yields the protein CASSPRTLGYGYTF.

The genes are TRBV19 and TRBJ1-1; 11 nucleotides line up with TRBD1. The CDR3 covers 14 residues. CDR1 and CDR2 from the germline V gene are LNHDA and SQIVND (reference sequence). J gave up 5 bases and V 3 bases, and 2 bases lay outside the gene matches. The CDR3 loop is CASSMGQGGTEAFF. Written as DNA, the CDR3 is TGTGCCAGTAGTATGGGACAGGGGGGAACTGAAGCTTTCTTT.

The chain combines TRBV28 with TRBJ1-1; the D gene is possibly TRBD1 (5 bases). The CDR3 sequence is 14 residues long. Germline-derived CDR1 and CDR2 are MDHEN and SYDVKM. The V and J ends lost 2 bases and 10 bases respectively, with 17 bases between them. In DNA, the CDR3 is TGTGCCAGCAGTTTACAGGCATTCCAGGGAGGAGCTTTCTTT. Translated, it gives CASSLQAFQGGAFF.

V gene TRBV5-4 combines with J gene TRBJ1-5; D uncertain. The germline V gene has CDR1 SGHNT and CDR2 YYREEE (reference sequence). CDR3 length: 15 residues. The V end lost 4 bases, the J end lost 4 bases, and 15 bases lay between the germline ends. The CDR3 spells CASSTDPRNNQPQHF. CDR3 DNA: TGTGCCAGCAGCACGGACCCGCGTAATAATCAGCCCCAGCATTTT.

This clone came up once. This chain uses TRBV19 with TRBJ2-1; TRBD2 is a possible D gene (7 bases). This CDR3 has 21 amino acids. V was trimmed by 4 bases and J by 3 bases, leaving 31 bases between them. The germline V gene has CDR1 LNHDA and CDR2 SQIVND (reference sequence). CDR3: CASSTLTETGLAGANYNEQFF. Written as DNA, the CDR3 is TGTGCCAGTAGTACCTTGACAGAGACGGGGCTGGCGGGGGCGAACTACAATGAGCAGTTCTTC.